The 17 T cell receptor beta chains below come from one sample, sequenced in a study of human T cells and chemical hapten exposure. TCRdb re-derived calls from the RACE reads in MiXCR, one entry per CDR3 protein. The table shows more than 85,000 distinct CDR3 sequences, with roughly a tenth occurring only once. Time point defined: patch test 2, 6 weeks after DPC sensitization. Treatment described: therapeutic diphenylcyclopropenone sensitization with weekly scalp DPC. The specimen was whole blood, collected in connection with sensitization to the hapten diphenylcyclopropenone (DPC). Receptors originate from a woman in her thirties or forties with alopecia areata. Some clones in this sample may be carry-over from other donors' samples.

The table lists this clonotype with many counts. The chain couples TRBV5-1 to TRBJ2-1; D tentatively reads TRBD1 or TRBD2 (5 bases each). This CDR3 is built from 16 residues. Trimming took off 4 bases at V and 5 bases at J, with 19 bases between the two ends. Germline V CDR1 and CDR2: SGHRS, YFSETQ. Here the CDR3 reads CASSNSDGMGDNEQFF. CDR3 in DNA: TGCGCCAGCAGCAACTCGGACGGCATGGGGGACAATGAGCAGTTCTTC.

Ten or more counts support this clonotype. In nucleotides, the CDR3 is TGTGCCAGCAGGGCCACAGGGGATTATAGCAATCAGCCCCAGCATTTT. This translates into CASRATGDYSNQPQHF. The rearrangement joins TRBV6-6 to TRBJ1-5; 7 bases fit TRBD1. The CDR3 consists of 16 residues. V was pared by 6 bases and J by 0 bases, with 8 bases of the junction left unmatched. CDR1 MNHNY and CDR2 SVGAGI come from the germline V gene (reference sequence).

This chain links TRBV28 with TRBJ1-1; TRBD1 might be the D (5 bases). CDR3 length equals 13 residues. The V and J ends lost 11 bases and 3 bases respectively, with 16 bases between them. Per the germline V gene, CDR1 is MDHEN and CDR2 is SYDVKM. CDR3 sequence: CAHMTLGDTEAFF. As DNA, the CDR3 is TGTGCCCACATGACCCTGGGGGACACTGAAGCTTTCTTT.

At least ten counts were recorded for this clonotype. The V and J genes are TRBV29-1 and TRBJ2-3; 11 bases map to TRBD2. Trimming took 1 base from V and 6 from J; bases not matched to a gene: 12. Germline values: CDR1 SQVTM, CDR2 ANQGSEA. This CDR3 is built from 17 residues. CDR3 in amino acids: CSVEGATSGAPRDTQYF. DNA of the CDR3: TGCAGCGTTGAAGGGGCGACTAGCGGGGCCCCTCGGGATACGCAGTATTTT.

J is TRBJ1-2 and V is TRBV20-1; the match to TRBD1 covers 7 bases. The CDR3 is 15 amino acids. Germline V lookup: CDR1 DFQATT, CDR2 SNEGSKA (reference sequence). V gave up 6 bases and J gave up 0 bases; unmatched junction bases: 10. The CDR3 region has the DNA TGCAGTGCCTCGTTACGGGACAGACCTAACTATGGCTACACCTTC. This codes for CSASLRDRPNYGYTF.

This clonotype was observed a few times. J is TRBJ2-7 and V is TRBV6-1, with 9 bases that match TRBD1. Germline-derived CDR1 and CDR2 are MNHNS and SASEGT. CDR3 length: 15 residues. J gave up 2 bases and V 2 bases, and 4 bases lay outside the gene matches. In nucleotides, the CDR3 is TGTGCCAGCAGTGAATGGGACAGGGAGCCCTACGAGCAGTACTTC. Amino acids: CASSEWDREPYEQYF.

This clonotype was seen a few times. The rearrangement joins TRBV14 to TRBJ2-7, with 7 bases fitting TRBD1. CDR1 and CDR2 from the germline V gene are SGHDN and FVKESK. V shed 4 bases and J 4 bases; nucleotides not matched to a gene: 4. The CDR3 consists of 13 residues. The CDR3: CASSRQGRYEQYF. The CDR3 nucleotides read TGTGCCAGCAGCCGACAGGGCAGGTACGAGCAGTACTTC.

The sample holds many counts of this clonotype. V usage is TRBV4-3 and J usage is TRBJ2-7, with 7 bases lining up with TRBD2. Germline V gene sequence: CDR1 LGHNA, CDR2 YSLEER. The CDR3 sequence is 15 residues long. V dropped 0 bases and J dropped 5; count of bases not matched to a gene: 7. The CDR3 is CASSQEVQRGDEQYF. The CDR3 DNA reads TGCGCCAGCAGCCAAGAGGTCCAGCGGGGCGACGAGCAGTACTTC.

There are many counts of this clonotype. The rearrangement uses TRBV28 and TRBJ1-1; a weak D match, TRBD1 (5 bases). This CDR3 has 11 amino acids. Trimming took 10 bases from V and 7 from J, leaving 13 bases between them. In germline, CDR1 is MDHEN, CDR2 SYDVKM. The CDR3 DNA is TGTGCCACCCACGGGGGGTTTGAAGCTTTCTTT. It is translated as CATHGGFEAFF.

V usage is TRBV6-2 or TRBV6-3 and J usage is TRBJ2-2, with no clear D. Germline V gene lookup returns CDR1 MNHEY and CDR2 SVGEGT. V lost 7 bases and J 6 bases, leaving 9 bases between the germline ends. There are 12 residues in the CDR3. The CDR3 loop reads CASKEWAGELFF. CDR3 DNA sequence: TGTGCCAGCAAGGAGTGGGCCGGGGAGCTGTTTTTT.

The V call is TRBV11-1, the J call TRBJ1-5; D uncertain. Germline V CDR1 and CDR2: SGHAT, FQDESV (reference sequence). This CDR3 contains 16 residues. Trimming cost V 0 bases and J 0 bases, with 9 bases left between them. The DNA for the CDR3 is TGTGCCAGCAGCTTAGCTGGTCGTCCTAGCAATCAGCCCCAGCATTTT. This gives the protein CASSLAGRPSNQPQHF.

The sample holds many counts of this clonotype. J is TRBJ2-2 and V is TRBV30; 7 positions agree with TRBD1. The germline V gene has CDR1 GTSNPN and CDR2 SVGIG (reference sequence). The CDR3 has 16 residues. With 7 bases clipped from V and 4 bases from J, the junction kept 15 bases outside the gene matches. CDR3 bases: TGTGCCTTCTCCCCAGGGGGATCCCGAAGCACCGGGGAGCTGTTTTTT. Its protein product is CAFSPGGSRSTGELFF.

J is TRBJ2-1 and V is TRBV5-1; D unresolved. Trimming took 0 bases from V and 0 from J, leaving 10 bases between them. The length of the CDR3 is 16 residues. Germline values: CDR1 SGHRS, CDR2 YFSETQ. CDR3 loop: CASSLEAIASYNEQFF. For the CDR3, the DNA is TGCGCCAGCAGCTTGGAGGCGATAGCCTCCTACAATGAGCAGTTCTTC.

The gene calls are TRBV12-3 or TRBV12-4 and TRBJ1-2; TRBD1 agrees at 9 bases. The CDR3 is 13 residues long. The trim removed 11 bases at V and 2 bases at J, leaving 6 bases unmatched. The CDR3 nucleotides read TGTGCCGTCCGGGACAGGGACAACTATGGCTACACCTTC. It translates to CAVRDRDNYGYTF.

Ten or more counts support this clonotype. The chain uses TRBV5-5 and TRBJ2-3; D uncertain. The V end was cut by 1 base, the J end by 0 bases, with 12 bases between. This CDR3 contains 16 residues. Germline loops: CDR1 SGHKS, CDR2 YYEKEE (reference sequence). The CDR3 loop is CASSLIGPPSTDTQYF. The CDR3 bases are TGTGCCAGCAGCTTGATCGGCCCCCCTAGCACAGATACGCAGTATTTT.

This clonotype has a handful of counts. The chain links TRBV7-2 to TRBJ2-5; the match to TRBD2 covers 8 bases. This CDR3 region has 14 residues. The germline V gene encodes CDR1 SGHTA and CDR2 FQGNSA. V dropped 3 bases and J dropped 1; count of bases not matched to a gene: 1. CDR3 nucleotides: TGTGCCAGCAGCTTTAGCGGGGCCCAAGAGACCCAGTACTTC. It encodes CASSFSGAQETQYF.

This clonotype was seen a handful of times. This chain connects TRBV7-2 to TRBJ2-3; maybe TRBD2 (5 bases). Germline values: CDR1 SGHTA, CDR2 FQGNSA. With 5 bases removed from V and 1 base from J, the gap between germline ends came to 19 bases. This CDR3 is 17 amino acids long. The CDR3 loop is CASSQPIGVFGTDTQYF. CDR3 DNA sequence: TGTGCCAGCAGCCAACCCATCGGGGTTTTTGGCACAGATACGCAGTATTTT.